The 15 T cell receptor beta chains below all came from one sample that was sequenced in a study of cytomegalovirus exposure and HLA in healthy donors. The PCR made use of 60 Vbeta and 13 Jbeta primers. Measured with immunoSEQ multiplex PCR; TCRdb has only the in-frame clones, and not every one. This sample has more than 200,000 clones, with approximately 83% found just once. Sequencing was performed on PBMCs. All receptors come from a girl aged 5-17 years in good health and CMV-seronegative.

The rearrangement joins TRBV7-8 to TRBJ2-3, with 7 bases lining up with TRBD1. The germline gives CDR1 SGHVS, CDR2 FQNEAQ. The CDR3 covers 15 residues. V lost 5 bases to trimming and J lost 2 bases; unmatched junction nucleotides: 7. CDR3 sequence: CASSGTGTDTDTQYF. The DNA for the CDR3 is TGTGCCAGCAGCGGAACCGGGACAGACACAGATACGCAGTATTTT.

The gene calls are TRBV4-1 and TRBJ1-6, with TRBD1 identical over 8 bases. V shed 0 bases and J 6 bases; nucleotides not matched to a gene: 1. Germline loops: CDR1 MGHRA, CDR2 YSYEKL. The CDR3 totals 15 residues. The chain's CDR3 is CASSQDGQGNSPLHF. The CDR3 DNA reads TGCGCCAGCAGCCAAGATGGACAGGGTAATTCACCCCTCCACTTT.

A single count supports this clone. The J gene is TRBJ2-2, the V gene TRBV4-2; 12 bases agree with TRBD1. This CDR3 comprises 17 residues. Trimming took 0 bases from V and 7 from J; bases not matched to a gene: 6. In germline, CDR1 is LGHNA, CDR2 YNFKEQ. CDR3 amino acids: CASSQDGDRGQGGELFF. CDR3 nucleotides: TGTGCCAGCAGCCAAGACGGGGACAGGGGGCAAGGCGGGGAGCTGTTTTTT.

This rearrangement joins TRBV7-8 to TRBJ1-1; the D is unclear. CDR3 length: 12 amino acids. The V end was cut by 1 base, the J end by 9 bases, with 9 bases between. Germline CDR1 and CDR2: SGHVS and FQNEAQ. The CDR3 coding sequence is TGTGCCAGCAGCTTAGTTCCAGGCCAAGCTTTCTTT. Encoded protein: CASSLVPGQAFF.

V and J are TRBV7-2 and TRBJ2-3; 10 nucleotides agree with TRBD1. Per germline, CDR1 SGHTA and CDR2 FQGNSA. CDR3 size: 18 residues. The V segment lost 5 bases and the J segment 5 bases; nucleotides outside the gene matches: 16. The CDR3 coding sequence is TGTGCCAGCAGCCATCCCTCAAAAGGGACAGGGGCCCGAGATACGCAGTATTTT. It encodes CASSHPSKGTGARDTQYF.

The table lists this clone with a count of one. The V call is TRBV5-1, the J call TRBJ2-5; D is perhaps TRBD1 (5 bases). The CDR3 length is 17 residues. V shed 4 bases and J shed 0 bases, with 19 bases lying between them. Germline-derived CDR1 and CDR2 are SGHRS and YFSETQ. The CDR3 spells CASSAGQVWKDQETQYF. CDR3 DNA: TGCGCCAGCAGCGCCGGACAAGTCTGGAAAGACCAAGAGACCCAGTACTTC.

The chain has TRBV15 and TRBJ1-6; no clear D. This CDR3 contains 15 residues. Germline V CDR1 and CDR2: LNHNV, YYDKDF (reference sequence). The ends were cut back, 6 bases at V and 10 bases at J, with 19 bases in the middle. The CDR3 sequence is CATSPGSVGRSPLHF. DNA of the CDR3: TGTGCCACCAGTCCCGGTTCAGTCGGGAGGTCACCCCTCCACTTT.

Regarding this clone: Other DNA sequences within the sample encode an identical CDR3. This chain links TRBV28 with TRBJ2-7; 12 nucleotides match TRBD2. The CDR3 is 14 amino acids. Germline CDR1 and CDR2: MDHEN and SYDVKM. V gave up 6 bases and J gave up 2 bases; unmatched junction bases: 2. In nucleotides, the CDR3 is TGTGCCAGCAGGACTAGCGGGGGAACCTACGAGCAGTACTTC. Translation: CASRTSGGTYEQYF.

The chain has TRBV4-1 and TRBJ1-2; weak D call: TRBD1 (6 bases). V was pared by 0 bases and J by 4 bases, with 9 bases between. The germline CDR1 and CDR2 sequences are MGHRA and YSYEKL. The CDR3 runs to 14 residues. The CDR3 spells CASSQDPRGYGYTF. The CDR3 DNA is TGCGCCAGCAGCCAAGATCCCAGGGGCTATGGCTACACCTTC.

The rearrangement links TRBV30 to TRBJ2-2, with 7 bases that match TRBD1. Trimming at V came to 0 bases and at J to 5 bases, leaving 9 bases not matched to a gene. The germline V gene has CDR1 GTSNPN and CDR2 SVGIG (reference sequence). CDR3 size: 16 residues. CDR3 DNA: TGTGCCTGGAGTGTACTTCGACAGGGCGGTACCGGGGAGCTGTTTTTT. Translating it yields CAWSVLRQGGTGELFF.

The V and J genes are TRBV7-9 and TRBJ1-1; no clear D gene. CDR1 and CDR2 (germline): SEHNR, FQNEAQ (reference sequence). CDR3 length: 14 amino acids. Trimming cost V 4 bases and J 3 bases, with 12 bases left between them. The CDR3, as DNA: TGTGCCAGCAGCTATCCGTACAGTGACACTGAAGCTTTCTTT. Translated: CASSYPYSDTEAFF.

The rearrangement links TRBV30 to TRBJ2-3, with TRBD2 matching 7 bases. V lost 0 bases, J lost 1 base, and 4 bases stayed unmatched. The CDR3 runs to 15 residues. Germline V gene data show CDR1 as GTSNPN and CDR2 as SVGIG (reference sequence). The CDR3 nucleotides are TGTGCCTGGAGTGTACCGCTAGCGGGCACAGATACGCAGTATTTT. This translates into CAWSVPLAGTDTQYF.

This clone was found many times. The chain recombines TRBV25-1 with TRBJ2-7, with 8 bases identical to TRBD2. J gave up 4 bases and V 1 base, and 9 bases lay outside the gene matches. Germline-derived CDR1 and CDR2 are MGHDK and SYGVNS. The CDR3 contains 16 residues. Here the CDR3 reads CASSESGRGAIYEQYF. CDR3 in DNA: TGTGCCAGCAGTGAATCTGGGCGGGGGGCGATTTACGAGCAGTACTTC.

The J gene is TRBJ1-5, the V gene TRBV28; 9 positions agree with TRBD1. The germline gives CDR1 MDHEN, CDR2 SYDVKM. The CDR3 contains 17 residues. V lost 6 bases, J lost 0 bases, and 9 bases stayed unmatched. The CDR3 sequence is CASRSYRGRISNQPQHF. The CDR3 DNA is TGTGCCAGCAGATCCTACAGGGGGCGCATTAGCAATCAGCCCCAGCATTTT.

This rearrangement joins TRBV27 to TRBJ1-5, with a tentative D call TRBD1 (6 bases). The CDR3 length is 16 residues. Germline lookup yields CDR1 MNHEY and CDR2 SMNVEV (reference sequence). V was trimmed by 5 bases and J by 5 bases, leaving 19 bases between them. The CDR3 loop is CASSEYKGGRHQPQHF. CDR3 DNA sequence: TGTGCCAGCAGTGAGTACAAGGGGGGGCGGCATCAGCCCCAGCATTTT.